The 25 T cell receptor beta chains given below trace back to one sample, sequenced in a study of tumor-infiltrating lymphocytes in primary liver carcinoma. Blood RNA came from unsorted whole blood; germline DNA was also extracted. TCR beta cDNA was reverse-transcribed from 400 to 500 ng of total RNA. The reaction used a constant-region primer and ProtoScript II reverse transcriptase. Libraries covering TCR beta were generated through three nested multiplex PCR rounds (using a slightly modified ARM-PCR). Amplification in the first two PCR rounds was performed using TRBV1-TRBV30 forward primers and a C-beta reverse primer for about 10 cycles each. MiXCR, applied by TCRdb to the multiplex PCR reads, yields one record per CDR3 protein. The sample includes over 250,000 distinct CDR3 sequences, around 50% seen only once; the top ten take approximately 17%. The sample comprised peripheral blood. The receptors come from a woman aged 25-40 years with primary liver carcinoma and hepatitis B virus infection.

This chain links TRBV6-2 or TRBV6-3 with TRBJ2-7; D is uncertain. The germline V and J ends were trimmed by 7 bases and 3 bases, with 19 bases remaining between them. Germline-derived CDR1 and CDR2 are MNHEY and SVGEGT. CDR3 size: 15 residues. The CDR3 region is CASNTTSRRRYEQYF. CDR3 DNA sequence: TGTGCCAGCAATACAACGAGCAGGAGACGCTACGAGCAGTACTTC.

A remark on this clonotype: This sequence may be a read error, since a much larger clone differs from it by one base. V usage is TRBV6-5 and J usage is TRBJ2-5, with 9 nucleotides matching TRBD1. This CDR3 has 14 residues. Germline CDR1 and CDR2: MNHEY and SVGAGI. The CDR3 nucleotides read TGTGCCAGCAGTAACAGGGGGCGCGGGGAGACCCAGTGCTTC. Translated, it gives CASSNRGRGETQCF.

The rearrangement links TRBV29-1 to TRBJ1-1, with D maybe TRBD1 (6 bases). The CDR3 loop spans 11 amino acids. V was pared by 6 bases and J by 6 bases, with 11 bases between. Germline loops: CDR1 SQVTM, CDR2 ANQGSEA. CDR3 in DNA: TGCAGCGTCGCAGAGGGGGCTGAAGCTTTCTTT. It specifies CSVAEGAEAFF.

The chain has TRBV10-1 and TRBJ2-3, with 7 bases matching TRBD2. The junction had 6 bases not matched to a gene; V was cut back by 4 bases and J by 2 bases. The length of the CDR3 is 15 residues. Germline CDR1 WNHNN, CDR2 SYGVQD (reference sequence). The DNA of the CDR3 is TGCGCCAGCAGTGGAGAGCGGGGCTCCACAGATACGCAGTATTTT. Residues: CASSGERGSTDTQYF.

The J gene is TRBJ2-5, the V gene TRBV9, with 9 positions matching TRBD1. Germline trimming cut 4 bases from V and 4 bases from J; bases unmatched to any gene: 8. Per germline, CDR1 SGDLS and CDR2 YYNGEE. The length of the CDR3 is 15 residues. The CDR3 spells CASSTTGTGPETQYF. The CDR3 DNA reads TGTGCCAGCAGCACCACCGGGACAGGGCCAGAGACCCAGTACTTC.

Points on this clonotype: A junction end diverges from the germline sequence, so it may reflect a read error. The chain is built from TRBV10-3 and TRBJ2-2; D not resolved. Germline CDR1 ENHRY, CDR2 SYGVKD. There are 16 residues in the CDR3. CDR3 in amino acids: CAISGRRQRNTWELFF. The DNA for the CDR3 is TGTGCCATCAGTGGTCGACGGCAAAGGAACACCTGGGAGCTGTTTTTT.

For this clonotype: The junction departs from the called germline gene at one end, perhaps through a read error. The chain recombines TRBV11-3 with TRBJ2-1; D not resolved. Germline V gene sequence: CDR1 SGHNT, CDR2 YENEEA. The CDR3 totals 13 residues. CDR3 region: CTSSFARYNEQFF. CDR3 DNA sequence: TGTACCAGCAGCTTCGCTAGGTACAATGAGCAGTTCTTC.

With respect to this clonotype: The junction shows a germline mismatch at one end, possibly a read error. The chain links TRBV11-2 to TRBJ1-1, with D unclear. Looked up from germline, CDR1 is SGHAT and CDR2 is FQNNGV. This CDR3 region has 14 residues. The CDR3 protein is CASSLWLRNTEASF. Written as DNA, the CDR3 is TGTGCCAGCAGCTTATGGTTAAGGAACACTGAAGCTTCCTTT.

This clonotype was observed many times. The chain has TRBV4-3 and TRBJ2-3, with D perhaps being TRBD1 or TRBD2 (5 bases each). Trimming removed 4 bases at V and 2 bases at J, with 13 bases between. Germline V lookup: CDR1 LGHNA, CDR2 YSLEER. CDR3 length equals 15 residues. CDR3 coding DNA: TGCGCCAGCAGCCTTCTTTGGGGGAACACAGATACGCAGTATTTT. Amino acid sequence: CASSLLWGNTDTQYF.

The chain carries TRBV29-1 and TRBJ1-1; D gene ambiguous. Germline V gives CDR1 SQVTM, CDR2 ANQGSEA. Between the trimmed V and J ends, which lost 7 bases and 0 bases, there was a span of 12 bases. The CDR3 covers 13 residues. For the CDR3, the DNA is TGCAGCGCTGGAGGGAGCTTGAACACTGAAGCTTTCTTT. Protein: CSAGGSLNTEAFF.

A word on this clonotype: This may arise from a read error, as a much more abundant clone is one base away. CDR3 DNA: TGTGCCAACAGTTTACGACGGAACTATGGCTACACCTTC. Amino acids: CANSLRRNYGYTF. The genes are TRBV6-5 and TRBJ1-2, with D hard to call. This CDR3 is built from 13 residues. Looked up from germline, CDR1 is MNHEY and CDR2 is SVGAGI.

In the case of this clonotype: A much more abundant neighbour one base away suggests this may be a read error. The CDR3: CASSPQGIWTEAFF. The CDR3 nucleotides are TGTGCCAGCAGCCCCCAAGGGATATGGACTGAAGCTTTCTTT. The V call is TRBV12-3 or TRBV12-4, the J call TRBJ1-1; D is ambiguous. CDR3 length equals 14 residues. The V end lost 6 bases, the J end lost 5 bases, and 16 bases lay between the germline ends.

To note about this clonotype: The junction departs from germline at one end; a sequencing error may be responsible. The V call is TRBV5-5, the J call TRBJ1-1, with TRBD1 matching over 8 bases. Germline CDR1 and CDR2: SGHKS and YYEKEE (reference sequence). This CDR3 contains 17 residues. CDR3: CASSPLGQGRKNIEAFF. The CDR3 DNA is TGTGCCAGCAGCCCCCTCGGACAGGGTAGGAAGAACATTGAAGCTTTCTTT. The entire variable domain, with the rest obtained from reference TRBV5-5 and TRBJ1-1, is as follows: DAGVTQSPTHLIKTRGQQVTLRCSPISGHKSVSWYQQVLGQGPQFIFQYYEKEERGRGNFPDRFSARQFPNYSSELNVNALLLGDSALYLCASSPLGQGRKNIEAFFGQGTRLTVV.

The table lists this clonotype with a count of one. The junction departs from the called germline gene at one end, perhaps through a read error. The chain couples TRBV5-6 to TRBJ2-1; the match to TRBD2 covers 12 bases. The CDR3 covers 16 residues. CDR1 and CDR2 from the germline V gene are SGHDT and YYEEEE. The CDR3 is CVSSLRLAGELREQFF. The CDR3 DNA sequence: TGTGTCAGCAGCTTAAGACTAGCGGGAGAGCTTAGAGAGCAGTTCTTC.

This clonotype has a single count. Sequence at one end of the junction differs from germline and may be a read error. The chain combines TRBV13 with TRBJ2-3; 16 bases align to TRBD2. There are 19 residues in the CDR3. Germline V lookup: CDR1 PRHDT, CDR2 FYEKMQ (reference sequence). The CDR3 coding sequence is TGTGCCAGCAGCTCACCGGGACTAGCGGGAGGGCCGGGCGCAGATGCGCAGTATTTT. Encoded protein: CASSSPGLAGGPGADAQYF. The variable domain in full, with the rest retrieved from reference TRBV13 and TRBJ2-3, is AAGVIQSPRHLIKEKRETATLKCYPIPRHDTVYWYQQGPGQDPQFLISFYEKMQSDKGSIPDRFSAQQFSDYHSELNMSSLELGDSALYFCASSSPGLAGGPGADAQYFGPGTRLTVL.

This rearrangement joins TRBV2 to TRBJ2-7; 7 bases match TRBD1. The germline V gene encodes CDR1 SNHLY and CDR2 FYNNEI. The J segment lost 5 bases and the V segment lost 6 bases, leaving 4 bases of the junction unmatched. This CDR3 region has 12 residues. The CDR3 reads CASSITGDEQYF. The DNA of the CDR3 is TGTGCCAGCAGCATCACAGGGGACGAGCAGTACTTC.

The chain couples TRBV6-5 to TRBJ2-1; 11 bases line up with TRBD2. Germline V gene lookup returns CDR1 MNHEY and CDR2 SVGAGI. The CDR3 spans 16 residues. The V gene end was trimmed by 5 bases and the J gene end by 10 bases; junction bases not matched to a gene: 13. Here the CDR3 reads CASSGTSGSVRGEQFF. The CDR3 DNA is TGTGCCAGCAGTGGAACTAGCGGGAGTGTAAGGGGGGAGCAGTTCTTC.

This clonotype was detected only a few times. This rearrangement joins TRBV14 to TRBJ1-2; D perhaps matches TRBD1 (6 bases). CDR3 length: 16 amino acids. Germline CDR1 reads SGHDN; CDR2 reads FVKESK. The V and J ends lost 1 base and 7 bases respectively, with 19 bases between them. CDR3 DNA sequence: TGTGCCAGCAGCCAAGGACGGACAGCCCCCGCTAGTGGCTACACCTTC. Its protein is CASSQGRTAPASGYTF. The full variable domain, its missing parts supplied by reference TRBV14 and TRBJ1-2, is EAGVTQFPSHSVIEKGQTVTLRCDPISGHDNLYWYRRVMGKEIKFLLHFVKESKQDESGMPNNRFLAERTGGTYSTLKVQPAELEDSGVYFCASSQGRTAPASGYTFGSGTRLTVV.

The sample holds many counts of this clonotype. The chain recombines TRBV4-3 with TRBJ2-2; D remains unclear. Germline V lookup: CDR1 LGHNA, CDR2 YSLEER. Trimming removed 0 bases from V and 4 bases from J, with 12 bases in between. This CDR3 spans 16 amino acids. CDR3 sequence reads: CASSQDILLTTGELFF. Here the CDR3 DNA reads TGCGCCAGCAGCCAAGATATATTACTAACCACCGGGGAGCTGTTTTTT.

This chain links TRBV7-8 with TRBJ2-1; the D gene is possibly TRBD1 (6 bases). Trimming removed 5 bases at V and 10 bases at J, with 27 bases between. This CDR3 region has 17 residues. Germline CDR1 SGHVS, CDR2 FQNEAQ. The chain's CDR3 is CASSRRAPGELSGEQFF. As DNA, the CDR3 is TGTGCCAGCAGCAGAAGAGCCCCAGGGGAGCTATCTGGCGAGCAGTTCTTC.

The rearrangement links TRBV4-1 to TRBJ1-1; D gene ambiguous. The CDR3 contains 14 residues. Per germline, CDR1 MGHRA and CDR2 YSYEKL. V was clipped by 1 base and J by 5 bases, with 11 bases between them. CDR3 in amino acids: CASSQVLSGTEAFF. CDR3 DNA sequence: TGCGCCAGCAGCCAAGTGCTTTCGGGAACTGAAGCTTTCTTT.

This chain links TRBV30 with TRBJ2-1; D unresolved. V was shortened by 2 bases and J by 3 bases, with 8 bases between the two germline ends. This CDR3 contains 13 residues. Germline CDR1 is GTSNPN and CDR2 is SVGIG (reference sequence). This chain's CDR3 is CAWSRGRYNEQFF. CDR3 DNA sequence: TGTGCCTGGAGTCGAGGACGCTACAATGAGCAGTTCTTC.

This clonotype was seen a handful of times. The chain links TRBV7-9 to TRBJ2-5; 14 nucleotides align to TRBD2. The V gene end was trimmed by 5 bases and the J gene end by 2 bases; junction bases not matched to a gene: 4. The CDR3 runs 16 residues. Germline values: CDR1 SEHNR, CDR2 FQNEAQ (reference sequence). CDR3: CASSLGTSGRQETQYF. CDR3 nucleotides: TGTGCCAGCAGCCTCGGGACTAGCGGGAGACAAGAGACCCAGTACTTC.

The V call is TRBV7-9, the J call TRBJ1-3; D unresolved. Germline CDR1 is SEHNR and CDR2 is FQNEAQ (reference sequence). Trimming pared 4 bases from V and 4 bases from J, leaving 8 bases between. This CDR3 has 13 residues. In nucleotides, the CDR3 is TGTGCCAGCAGCTCTGGAGGAGGAAACACCATATATTTT. Its translation: CASSSGGGNTIYF.

A remark on this clonotype: Given the absence of the conserved phenylalanine or tryptophan at the CDR3 end, a read error is likely. V gene TRBV11-2 combines with J gene TRBJ2-5; D unresolved. Germline V gene sequence: CDR1 SGHAT, CDR2 FQNNGV. The CDR3 spans 13 residues. The chain's CDR3 is CTSSLYGRETQYL. The CDR3 DNA follows: TGTACCAGCAGCTTATATGGGCGGGAGACCCAGTACTTA.